The entry below describes one T cell receptor (beta chain). This entry comes from a study of blood T cell repertoires in COVID-19. The CDR3 contains 12 residues. The germline V and J ends were trimmed by 6 bases and 4 bases, with 10 bases remaining between them. Produced via immunoSEQ multiplex PCR; TCRdb's table is partial and in-frame only. This sample has more than 100,000 clones, with approximately 81% found just once. The J gene is TRBJ2-7, the V gene TRBV12-3 or TRBV12-4; D unresolved. Sequenced input: peripheral blood. This receptor was taken from a woman in her twenties or thirties who had recovered from COVID-19. CDR3: CASSMRRYEQYF. The CDR3 coding sequence is TGTGCCAGCAGCATGAGAAGATACGAGCAGTACTTC.